This T cell receptor beta chain was recorded in a study of blood T cell repertoires in COVID-19 (TCRdb year 2020). In the study overall: The collaborator samples originated in the United States, Italy and Spain and spanned the acute and convalescent phases of COVID-19. Where HLA class I and class II types were available, the types were taken from metadata supplied by the sample provider, not from assay-based typing. The material from the prospective study consisted of cDNA or gDNA derived from T cells, B-cell-depleted T cells, or PBMCs. Subjects who had been exposed to COVID-19, were actively infected with it, or had recovered from it provided the deeply sampled blood TCRbeta repertoires that made up the dataset. A freely available public database, intended as a resource for researchers studying the immune response to SARS-CoV-2, is where the repertoires were released. A de-identified subject ID, COVID-19 status, age in years and sex were almost always included in the sample metadata. Samples were obtained from the ongoing ImmuneRACE study (first 160 participants) and from over 1,000 subjects provided by 6 global collaborators.

On this clone: Its antigen is currently not known. Per-base quality was not reported, and no clone a single base away is much larger than it.

TCRbeta CDR3 regions were amplified from genomic DNA using the immunoSEQ Assay, a bias-controlled multiplex PCR. Per the original workflow: The number of nucleated cells in each sample was estimated by amplification of reference gene primers within the assay. Sequence reads were collapsed and filtered to measure the absolute abundance of every unique TCRbeta CDR3 rearrangement. For each sample, productive Simpson clonality was calculated as the square root of Simpson's diversity index across productive rearrangements. The table was pulled from immuneACCESS by TCRdb, which kept in-frame rearrangements only. Such tables lose some clones; where checked, under half of the loss comes from unresolved V genes, and the rest has no known cause. Clone size and the V and J calls come from that table; the DNA yielded D and trimming. The sample data list 350,000 to 450,000 clones, and approximately 91% of these were observed just once. 0.7% to 0.95% of the sample comes from the top ten.

V sheds 5 bases and J sheds 7 bases, leaving 17 bases between their ends. The CDR3 goes from the cysteine to the phenylalanine over 14 residues. The DNA shown is the 42-base CDR3, in frame from base 1. CDR1 and CDR2 are drawn from the germline V gene (reference sequence): SEHNR, FQNEAQ. Paper-wide results and their limitations: Clinical and demographic metadata were provided uncurated, with the amount varying by source and participant.

Participants in the prospective study were enrolled through a virtual design, were aged roughly 18 to 100 years, and lived in 20 to 30 United States geographic areas. In the prospective study, participants were assigned to cohorts based on the clinical history participants reported in a screening survey and a study questionnaire. Exposed participants were defined as having been in contact with someone with a PCR-confirmed or clinician-diagnosed COVID-19 case within 2 weeks of study entry. In the prospective study, mobile phlebotomists collected whole blood, serum and a nasopharyngeal or oropharyngeal swab from each participant. Additional blood draws and questionnaires over an approximately 2-month period could optionally be provided by prospective study participants. Before DNA extraction, blood samples from the prospective study were shipped at room temperature or frozen.

Sequencing used PBMCs or T cells enriched from blood (not recorded which). The V and J genes are TRBV7-9 and TRBJ1-2; tentative D gene TRBD1, with 5 bases matching. The sequence came from a woman aged 40 to 50 who had been exposed to COVID-19. The nucleotide sequence is TGTGCCAGCAGCCCCACAGGACCCGGCGGTGGCTACACCTTC. Translated, it gives CASSPTGPGGGYTF.